This T cell receptor beta chain was captured in a study of CD8+ T cells in alopecia areata. Indicated treatment: oral pan-JAK inhibitor, 5-10 mg twice daily. Extraction of RNA preceded its reverse transcription into cDNA, which served as the sequencing template. This table comes from immunoSEQ multiplex PCR, and its TCRdb copy is limited to in-frame clones, with some not included. The sample yields roughly 190,000 clones, around 60% seen once. CDR1 and CDR2 (germline): LGHNA, YSLEER. The V and J ends lost 0 bases and 3 bases, in that order; junction bases with no gene match: 9. CDR3 size: 17 residues.

The J gene is TRBJ2-5, the V gene TRBV4-3; 8 nucleotides align to TRBD2. The starting material was CD4+ T cells sorted from blood, obtained at week 4, from a patient treated with tofacitinib. The sequence was obtained from a human donor with alopecia areata. For the CDR3, the DNA is TGCGCCAGCAGCCAAGATAGTTTTAGCGGGGCCAAAGAGACCCAGTACTTC. Amino acids: CASSQDSFSGAKETQYF.